Sequencing of this TCR beta chain was carried out in a study of CD8+ T cells in alopecia areata. As to treatment: oral pan-JAK inhibitor, 5-10 mg twice daily. It was cDNA, reverse transcribed from extracted RNA, that served as the sequencing template. Only in-frame clones appear in the TCRdb table, and some are missing; sequencing was by immunoSEQ multiplex PCR. Among 210,000 or so clones, 66% were seen once, and the ten largest hold 0.95% to 1.5%. The CDR3 spans 13 residues. V shed 5 bases and J shed 2 bases, with 8 bases lying between them. Germline assignment: CDR1 SGDLS and CDR2 YYNGEE. The material sequenced was CD4+ T cells sorted from blood, taken at approximately week 42, from a patient treated with tofacitinib. This chain joins TRBV9 and TRBJ1-5; D is uncertain. The receptor's source is a human donor with alopecia areata. Here the CDR3 DNA reads TGTGCCAGCAGTCGGGTCGGCAATCAGCCCCAGCATTTT. This sequence encodes CASSRVGNQPQHF.